The 9 T cell receptor beta chains reported below all come from one sample, sequenced in a study of T cell repertoires in cytomegalovirus infection. Their recognized antigens are unknown. TCRdb reprocessed the reads with MiXCR, giving one entry per CDR3 protein. The profile shows approximately 910,000 distinct CDR3 sequences, around 32% of them singletons. The sample in question was cultured CD8+ T cells from PBMCs, obtained from culture after CMV antigen stimulation. Source of these receptors: a human donor in good health (CMV status not recorded). Some clones in this sample may be carry-over from other donors' samples.

The chain links TRBV5-6 to TRBJ2-2; D is possibly TRBD1 (5 bases). Germline values: CDR1 SGHDT, CDR2 YYEEEE. V was trimmed by 1 base and J by 5 bases, leaving 15 bases between them. This CDR3 is 16 amino acids long. The DNA for the CDR3 is TGTGCCAGCAGCTTGCCCCACGGCAGGGCGACCGGGGAGCTGTTTTTT. Its protein product is CASSLPHGRATGELFF.

A note on this clonotype: This may be a read error: a much more frequent sequence differs by one nucleotide. This rearrangement joins TRBV7-9 to TRBJ1-6; D is unresolved. The CDR3 runs to 17 residues. Germline V gene data show CDR1 as SEHNR and CDR2 as FQNEAQ (reference sequence). Trimming took off 2 bases at V and 2 bases at J, with 13 bases between the two ends. The CDR3 region is CASSLFGERTYNSPLHF. The CDR3, as DNA: TGTGCCAGCAGCTTATTCGGGGAGAGAACCTATAATTCACCCCTCCACTTT.

This chain uses TRBV15 with TRBJ2-2; D ambiguous. Germline loops: CDR1 LNHNV, CDR2 YYDKDF (reference sequence). The V gene lost 0 bases and the J gene lost 4 bases, with 9 bases spanning the gap. The CDR3 has 15 amino acids. The CDR3 DNA follows: TGTGCCACCAGCAGAGATAAGACCTCCACCGGGGAGCTGTTTTTT. This codes for CATSRDKTSTGELFF.

This clonotype was observed once. The chain links TRBV28 to TRBJ1-3; no definite D call. This CDR3 has 15 residues. The V end was cut by 2 bases, the J end by 0 bases, with 8 bases between. In germline, CDR1 is MDHEN, CDR2 SYDVKM. CDR3 in amino acids: CASSLRVSSGNTIYF. Here the CDR3 DNA reads TGTGCCAGCAGTTTACGGGTCAGCTCTGGAAACACCATATATTTT. Variable domain in full (rest from reference TRBV28 and TRBJ1-3): DVKVTQSSRYLVKRTGEKVFLECVQDMDHENMFWYRQDPGLGLRLIYFSYDVKMKEKGDIPEGYSVSREKKERFSLILESASTNQTSMYLCASSLRVSSGNTIYFGEGSWLTVV.

The gene calls are TRBV27 and TRBJ2-7; D uncertain. The V gene lost 3 bases and the J gene lost 7 bases, with 16 bases spanning the gap. The CDR3 sequence is 14 residues long. Germline V gene lookup returns CDR1 MNHEY and CDR2 SMNVEV (reference sequence). CDR3 sequence: CASSFGSEMGEQYF. The CDR3 DNA sequence: TGTGCCAGCAGTTTCGGGTCCGAGATGGGAGAGCAGTACTTC.

This clonotype appeared a few times. The rearrangement joins TRBV12-3 or TRBV12-4 to TRBJ2-5; 11 bases are a match to TRBD2. The CDR3 runs 15 residues. V lost 6 bases, J lost 4 bases, and 7 bases stayed unmatched. The CDR3 here is CASSTTSGEVETQYF. The CDR3 DNA reads TGTGCCAGCAGCACGACTAGCGGGGAGGTAGAGACCCAGTACTTC.

The chain has TRBV2 and TRBJ1-2; possible D gene TRBD1, 6 bases. Trimming took off 2 bases at V and 5 bases at J, with 15 bases between the two ends. The CDR3 sequence is 15 residues long. Germline CDR1 and CDR2: SNHLY and FYNNEI. The CDR3, as DNA: TGTGCCAGCAGTGAAACCAACAGGGCGAAGTATGGCTACACCTTC. As protein: CASSETNRAKYGYTF.

The chain is built from TRBV7-6 and TRBJ2-7; D gene uncertain. Germline V gene lookup returns CDR1 SGHVS and CDR2 FNYEAQ. Trimming left V 5 bases short and J 6 bases short, with 11 bases between. CDR3 size: 12 residues. DNA for the CDR3: TGTGCCAGCAGCCTGTGGACCCGCGAGCAGTACGTC. Protein: CASSLWTREQYV.

This clonotype was counted a single time. The chain uses TRBV5-1 and TRBJ2-7; TRBD1 aligns across 8 bases. Germline loops: CDR1 SGHRS, CDR2 YFSETQ. The CDR3 is made up of 15 amino acids. V trimming: 4 bases; J trimming: 5 bases; junction bases outside the gene matches: 11. Written as DNA, the CDR3 is TGCGCCAGCAGCCTAAACAGGGGGGACATTCACGAGCAGTACGTC. Protein sequence: CASSLNRGDIHEQYV.